Sequencing of this T cell receptor (beta chain) was carried out in a study of T cell changes during pregnancy in multiple sclerosis. Using immunoSEQ multiplex PCR, the repertoire was profiled, and TCRdb retains in-frame clones only, with some absent. This table holds 75,000 to 100,000 clones, 90% to 95% found once. The CDR3 sequence is 16 residues long. From germline, CDR1 is SGHVS and CDR2 FNYEAQ. V lost 5 bases to trimming and J lost 2 bases, with 18 bases between them. This clone was seen only a few times. The sequenced sample was peripheral blood, obtained after pregnancy. The TCR comes from a female donor in good health, enrolled as a control in a pregnancy study. V gene TRBV7-6 combines with J gene TRBJ1-1; weak D call: TRBD1 (5 bases). This CDR3 is CASSPRAVSSNTEAFF. The CDR3 DNA reads as TGTGCCAGCAGCCCCAGGGCAGTCTCATCTAACACTGAAGCTTTCTTT.